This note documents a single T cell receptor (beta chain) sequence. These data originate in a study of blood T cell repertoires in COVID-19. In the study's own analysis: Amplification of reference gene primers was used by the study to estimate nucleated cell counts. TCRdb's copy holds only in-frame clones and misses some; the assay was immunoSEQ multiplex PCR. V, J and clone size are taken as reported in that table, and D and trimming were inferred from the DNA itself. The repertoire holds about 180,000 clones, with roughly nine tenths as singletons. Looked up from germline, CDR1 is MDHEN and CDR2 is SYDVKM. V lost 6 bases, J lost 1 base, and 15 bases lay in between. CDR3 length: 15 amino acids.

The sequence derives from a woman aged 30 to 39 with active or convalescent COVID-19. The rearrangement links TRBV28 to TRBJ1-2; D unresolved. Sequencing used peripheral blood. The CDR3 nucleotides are TGTGCCAGCAGCTTCCATGGCAGGCTTAACTATGGCTACACCTTC. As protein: CASSFHGRLNYGYTF.